Sequencing of this TCR beta chain was carried out in a study of T cell changes during pregnancy in multiple sclerosis. Some clones are missing from TCRdb's copy, which holds only in-frame ones; the method was immunoSEQ multiplex PCR. The sample carries about 67,000 clones, approximately 93% recorded once. CDR1 and CDR2 from the germline V gene are SGDLS and YYNGEE. CDR3 length: 13 amino acids. V was pared by 3 bases and J by 3 bases, with 9 bases between. This chain uses TRBV9 with TRBJ2-5, with unresolved D. This receptor was taken from a female donor with multiple sclerosis, enrolled in a pregnancy study. The starting material was peripheral blood, obtained in the second trimester of pregnancy. The CDR3 is CASSGENEETQYF. DNA of the CDR3: TGTGCCAGCAGCGGAGAAAACGAAGAGACCCAGTACTTC.